The text below deals with one TCR beta chain. These data originate in a study of T cell changes during pregnancy in multiple sclerosis. The CDR3 is 20 amino acids. V shed 2 bases and J 0 bases; nucleotides not matched to a gene: 18. Germline-derived CDR1 and CDR2 are MDHEN and SYDVKM. Method: immunoSEQ multiplex PCR; TCRdb's copy keeps in-frame clones and lacks some. Of 73,000 or so clones in the sample, around 90% were seen once. The chain is built from TRBV28 and TRBJ2-7, with 8 bases lining up with TRBD2. This specimen was peripheral blood, taken after pregnancy. This sequence originates from a female donor in good health, enrolled as a control in a pregnancy study. CDR3 in amino acids: CASSLGPAISGGVSSYEQYF. The CDR3 DNA reads as TGTGCCAGCAGTTTAGGGCCCGCAATCAGCGGGGGAGTGAGCTCCTACGAGCAGTACTTC.